One sample yielded the 17 T cell receptor beta chains listed below, sequenced in a study of PD-1 blockade in classical Hodgkin lymphoma. Assay used: immunoSEQ multiplex PCR; TCRdb lists only in-frame clones, some missing. This sample carries about 64,000 clones, over 85% of them seen once, and the ten largest clones take around 8%. Specified time point: cycle 4 day 1 (C4D1), after 6 weeks of nivolumab. Each and every patient relapsed after autologous stem cell transplantation, and patients got differing brentuximab vedotin exposure. Sequencing was performed on peripheral blood mononuclear cells (PBMCs), taken before the fourth cycle of nivolumab. These receptors originate from a human donor with classical Hodgkin lymphoma.

The chain uses TRBV7-8 and TRBJ2-5; 9 bases match TRBD2. Matching the DNA end better, TRBJ2-7 makes the J call doubtful. There are 18 residues in the CDR3. Germline CDR1 and CDR2: SGHVS and FQNEAQ. CDR3 in DNA: TGTGCCAGCAGCTTAAAGTATGGTGCAGCGGGGGGAACCTACGAGCAGTACTTC. Its protein product is CASSLKYGAAGGTYEQYF.

V is TRBV11-2 and J is TRBJ2-5; 9 nucleotides line up with TRBD1. CDR1 is SGHAT and CDR2 is FQNNGV in the germline V gene. The CDR3 loop spans 16 amino acids. V lost 0 bases and J lost 6; bases outside the gene matches: 8. CDR3 nucleotide sequence: TGTGCCAGCAGCTTAGATTGGGTTGGGACAGGGCAGACCCAGTACTTC. Encoded protein: CASSLDWVGTGQTQYF.

This chain connects TRBV28 to TRBJ2-7; D may be TRBD2 (5 bases). Trimming pared 6 bases from V and 5 bases from J, leaving 26 bases between. The CDR3 loop spans 17 amino acids. Germline V gives CDR1 MDHEN, CDR2 SYDVKM. In DNA, the CDR3 is TGTGCCAGCAGCAATCCCCCTAGACTACCTAGTAGTGACGAGCAGTACTTC. Amino acid sequence: CASSNPPRLPSSDEQYF.

This clone was found once. The V and J genes are TRBV15 and TRBJ2-5; 7 nucleotides align to TRBD1. Trimming removed 0 bases from V and 5 bases from J; junction bases left unmatched: 9. The CDR3 consists of 16 residues. CDR1 and CDR2 from the germline V gene are LNHNV and YYDKDF (reference sequence). This chain's CDR3 is CATSRDVQGMAETQYF. As DNA, the CDR3 is TGTGCCACCAGCAGAGATGTACAGGGGATGGCGGAGACCCAGTACTTC.

The gene calls are TRBV5-1 and TRBJ2-5; a possible D gene is TRBD1 (6 bases). The better agreement between TRBJ2-7 and the DNA end casts doubt on the J call. Germline CDR1 reads SGHRS; CDR2 reads YFSETQ. This CDR3 is built from 14 residues. CDR3 amino acids: CASSLEKQGNEQYF. CDR3 DNA: TGCGCCAGCAGCTTGGAAAAACAGGGTAACGAGCAGTACTTC.

The chain uses TRBV5-5 and TRBJ1-3, with D maybe TRBD1 (5 bases). The CDR3 covers 15 residues. Germline V lookup: CDR1 SGHKS, CDR2 YYEKEE (reference sequence). Trimming left V 2 bases short and J 2 bases short, with 11 bases between. CDR3 loop: CASSFTGTTGNTIYF. CDR3 nucleotides: TGTGCCAGCAGCTTTACAGGAACAACTGGAAACACCATATATTTT.

The CDR3 sequence is CATSSGRLGGGETQYF. In DNA, the CDR3 is TGTGCCACCAGCAGCGGCCGGCTTGGCGGGGGGGAGACCCAGTACTTC. The rearrangement links TRBV15 to TRBJ2-5, with 8 bases lining up with TRBD2. Trimming removed 3 bases from V and 5 bases from J; junction bases left unmatched: 11. CDR3 length equals 16 residues. CDR1 and CDR2 (germline): LNHNV, YYDKDF (reference sequence).

The J gene is TRBJ2-2, the V gene TRBV27, with 12 bases aligning to TRBD2. CDR3 length: 19 residues. Germline V gives CDR1 MNHEY, CDR2 SMNVEV (reference sequence). Trimming at V came to 3 bases and at J to 5 bases, leaving 13 bases not matched to a gene. The CDR3 sequence is CASSFSLLAGGPRTGELFF. In nucleotides, the CDR3 is TGTGCCAGCAGTTTCTCTCTCCTAGCGGGAGGGCCGAGGACCGGGGAGCTGTTTTTT.

CDR3 nucleotides: TGTGCCAGCAGCTCCGGGACAGGGGTCTTTTATGAGCAGTTCTTC. It is translated as CASSSGTGVFYEQFF. The chain links TRBV5-4 to TRBJ2-1, with 10 bases identical to TRBD1. CDR3 length: 15 residues. CDR1 and CDR2 (germline): SGHNT, YYREEE (reference sequence). Trimming cost V 3 bases and J 8 bases; bases outside gene matches: 8. Combining the CDR3 with reference TRBV5-4 and TRBJ2-1 gives the whole variable domain ETGVTQSPTHLIKTRGQQVTLRCSSQSGHNTVSWYQQALGQGPQFIFQYYREEENGRGNFPPRFSGLQFPNYSSELNVNALELDDSALYLCASSSGTGVFYEQFFGPGTRLTVL.

The chain joins TRBV5-4 to TRBJ2-7; tentative D call: TRBD1 (6 bases). V was clipped by 2 bases and J by 2 bases, with 11 bases between them. The germline gives CDR1 SGHNT, CDR2 YYREEE (reference sequence). The CDR3 contains 14 residues. The CDR3 DNA is TGTGCCAGCAGCTTTGGGCAGGGGCCCTACGAGCAGTACTTC. It specifies CASSFGQGPYEQYF. The variable domain in full, with the rest retrieved from reference TRBV5-4 and TRBJ2-7, is ETGVTQSPTHLIKTRGQQVTLRCSSQSGHNTVSWYQQALGQGPQFIFQYYREEENGRGNFPPRFSGLQFPNYSSELNVNALELDDSALYLCASSFGQGPYEQYFGPGTRLTVT.

This chain uses TRBV28 with TRBJ2-3; D uncertain. Germline CDR1 reads MDHEN; CDR2 reads SYDVKM. Between the trimmed V and J ends, which lost 4 bases and 2 bases, there was a span of 7 bases. The CDR3 runs to 13 residues. The CDR3 bases are TGTGCCAGCAGTTGGCGCATCACAGATACGCAGTATTTT. This gives the protein CASSWRITDTQYF.

The V gene is TRBV28, the J gene TRBJ2-3; 7 bases match TRBD1. CDR1 and CDR2 (germline): MDHEN, SYDVKM. The CDR3 runs to 15 residues. After removal of 7 bases from V and 1 base from J, the junction contained 8 bases not matched to a gene. CDR3 sequence reads: CASNPDRAGTDTQYF. The DNA for the CDR3 is TGTGCCAGCAATCCCGACAGGGCCGGCACAGATACGCAGTATTTT. The full variable domain, in which reference TRBV28 and TRBJ2-3 provide the parts outside the CDR3, is DVKVTQSSRYLVKRTGEKVFLECVQDMDHENMFWYRQDPGLGLRLIYFSYDVKMKEKGDIPEGYSVSREKKERFSLILESASTNQTSMYLCASNPDRAGTDTQYFGPGTRLTVL.

This rearrangement joins TRBV2 to TRBJ2-5, with 10 bases that match TRBD1. Trimming cost V 6 bases and J 5 bases; bases outside gene matches: 6. The CDR3 runs to 14 residues. Per the germline V gene, CDR1 is SNHLY and CDR2 is FYNNEI. CDR3 loop: CASRRQGARETQYF. DNA of the CDR3: TGTGCCAGCAGAAGACAGGGGGCGCGGGAGACCCAGTACTTC.

The V gene is TRBV27, the J gene TRBJ1-6; 8 bases map to TRBD1. V shed 6 bases, J shed 2 bases, and the junction held 6 bases outside the gene matches. The CDR3 has 16 amino acids. Per germline, CDR1 MNHEY and CDR2 SMNVEV (reference sequence). The CDR3 loop is CASRRTGLTYNSPLHF. The CDR3 bases are TGTGCCAGCAGACGGACAGGGTTGACCTATAATTCACCCCTCCACTTT.

In its sample, this clone was seen a few times. The V gene is TRBV5-4, the J gene TRBJ2-3; D not resolved. Germline values: CDR1 SGHNT, CDR2 YYREEE (reference sequence). The CDR3 extends over 14 amino acids. Trimming stripped 0 bases from V and 2 bases from J, with 7 bases between. The CDR3 loop is CASSLETVTDTQYF. The CDR3 DNA reads TGTGCCAGCAGCTTGGAGACTGTCACAGATACGCAGTATTTT. Based on the CDR3 plus reference TRBV5-4 and TRBJ2-3, the full variable domain is ETGVTQSPTHLIKTRGQQVTLRCSSQSGHNTVSWYQQALGQGPQFIFQYYREEENGRGNFPPRFSGLQFPNYSSELNVNALELDDSALYLCASSLETVTDTQYFGPGTRLTVL.

CDR3 DNA sequence: TGTGCCATCAGCCCCGGGACAGGGAACAATGAGCAGTTCTTC. It yields the protein CAISPGTGNNEQFF. This sequence joins TRBV10-3 and TRBJ2-1; TRBD1 aligns across 9 bases. The length of the CDR3 is 14 residues. Looked up from germline, CDR1 is ENHRY and CDR2 is SYGVKD. Unmatched junction bases numbered 5, after V lost 6 bases and J lost 5 bases.

This chain links TRBV5-3 with TRBJ2-1; TRBD2 matches at 11 bases. TRBV5-3 is an open reading frame, and its role is uncertain. Losses at the gene ends were 2 bases for V and 5 bases for J; bases not matched to a gene: 3. This CDR3 comprises 15 residues. Written as DNA, the CDR3 is TGTGCCAGAAGCTTTAGCGGGAGGGCCGACAATGAGCAGTTCTTC. Translated, it gives CARSFSGRADNEQFF.